Presented here are 17 T cell receptor beta chains from one specimen sequenced in a study of T cells in Graves' hyperthyroidism and ophthalmopathy. The TCR beta CDR3 regions underwent amplification using RNA transcripts as the source. TCR CDR3 underwent first-round RT-PCR with the HTBI primer set. MiXCR was run by TCRdb on the multiplex PCR reads, yielding one entry per CDR3 protein. The table has roughly 500,000 distinct CDR3 sequences, 40% to 50% seen once. The specimen sequenced was peripheral blood or thyroid tissue (not recorded which). The receptors were sampled from an adult woman with Graves' disease, either hyperthyroidism or ophthalmopathy (not recorded which).

The V gene is TRBV19, the J gene TRBJ2-7; TRBD1 agrees at 10 bases. Germline lookup yields CDR1 LNHDA and CDR2 SQIVND (reference sequence). The CDR3 totals 15 residues. After removal of 5 bases from V and 2 bases from J, the junction contained 6 bases not matched to a gene. CDR3 region: CASSRPGQGTYEQYF. The CDR3 DNA is TGTGCCAGTAGTCGACCGGGACAGGGGACCTACGAGCAGTACTTC.

The rearrangement joins TRBV20-1 to TRBJ1-4; 9 bases map to TRBD1. The CDR3 extends over 14 amino acids. The junction had 8 bases not matched to a gene; V was cut back by 4 bases and J by 8 bases. The germline V gene has CDR1 DFQATT and CDR2 SNEGSKA (reference sequence). The CDR3 region has the DNA TGCAGTGCTATCACCGGGACAGGGTACGAAAAACTGTTTTTT. It codes for CSAITGTGYEKLFF.

The table lists this clonotype with a few counts. In DNA, the CDR3 is TGTGCCACCAGCAGAGGTGGAGGGGGAAGCTCCTACGAGCAGTACTTC. Its translation: CATSRGGGGSSYEQYF. The gene calls are TRBV15 and TRBJ2-7; TRBD1 or TRBD2 may be the D gene (6 bases each). Germline assignment: CDR1 LNHNV and CDR2 YYDKDF (reference sequence). This CDR3 is 16 amino acids long. Trimming removed 1 base from V and 0 bases from J, with 13 bases in between.

This chain connects TRBV2 to TRBJ1-3, with a tentative D call TRBD1 (5 bases). This CDR3 is built from 17 residues. V lost 5 bases and J lost 3, with 20 bases in between. Germline values: CDR1 SNHLY, CDR2 FYNNEI. CDR3 DNA sequence: TGTGCCAGCAGTCTGAAGATCCCAGGGCTGAATGGAAACACCATATATTTT. This encodes CASSLKIPGLNGNTIYF. Using reference TRBV2 and TRBJ1-3 for the parts outside the CDR3, the full variable domain is EPEVTQTPSHQVTQMGQEVILRCVPISNHLYFYWYRQILGQKVEFLVSFYNNEISEKSEIFDDQFSVERPDGSNFTLKIRSTKLEDSAMYFCASSLKIPGLNGNTIYFGEGSWLTVV.

The chain is built from TRBV2 and TRBJ1-5, with a tentative D call TRBD1 (5 bases). Trimming took 4 bases from V and 6 from J, leaving 13 bases between them. Germline V gene lookup returns CDR1 SNHLY and CDR2 FYNNEI. This CDR3 has 14 amino acids. The DNA for the CDR3 is TGTGCCAGCAGTGCCCAACCAGGGAGTCAGCCCCAGCATTTT. This codes for CASSAQPGSQPQHF. Looking up the rest from reference TRBV2 and TRBJ1-5 gives the full variable domain: EPEVTQTPSHQVTQMGQEVILRCVPISNHLYFYWYRQILGQKVEFLVSFYNNEISEKSEIFDDQFSVERPDGSNFTLKIRSTKLEDSAMYFCASSAQPGSQPQHFGDGTRLSIL.

This clonotype was detected ten times or more. The chain combines TRBV4-1 with TRBJ2-5, with unresolved D. CDR3 length equals 13 residues. The germline V gene encodes CDR1 MGHRA and CDR2 YSYEKL. Trimming left V 4 bases short and J 6 bases short, with 12 bases between. CDR3 in DNA: TGCGCCAGCAGCCCGTGGGGTTTGAAGACCCAGTACTTC. This encodes CASSPWGLKTQYF.

V usage is TRBV29-1 and J usage is TRBJ2-5; a weak D match, TRBD1 (7 bases). V was clipped by 2 bases and J by 4 bases, with 8 bases between them. The V gene's germline CDR1 is SQVTM and CDR2 ANQGSEA. This CDR3 region has 12 residues. The CDR3 DNA sequence: TGCAGCGTTGAACAGGGGGGAGAGACCCAGTACTTC. Its translation: CSVEQGGETQYF.

The J gene is TRBJ2-5, the V gene TRBV11-1; no definite D call. Germline assignment: CDR1 SGHAT and CDR2 FQDESV (reference sequence). This CDR3 spans 13 amino acids. Trimming shortened V by 9 bases and J by 0 bases, and 11 bases separated the two germline ends. CDR3 in DNA: TGTGCCAGTCTCAGCCCGTACCAAGAGACCCAGTACTTC. It yields the protein CASLSPYQETQYF.

Note on this clonotype: At one of its ends the junction is not consistent with the germline gene, which may arise from a read error. J is TRBJ1-1 and V is TRBV7-6; maybe TRBD1 (5 bases). The CDR3 sequence is 16 residues long. The germline gives CDR1 SGHVS, CDR2 FNYEAQ. DNA of the CDR3: TGTGCCAGCGCGCAGCCTCCGGGACGGGGGAACACTGAAACTTTCTTT. This translates into CASAQPPGRGNTETFF. Full variable domain (outside the CDR3, taken from reference TRBV7-6 and TRBJ1-1): GAGVSQSPRYKVTKRGQDVALRCDPISGHVSLYWYRQALGQGPEFLTYFNYEAQQDKSGLPNDRFSAERPEGSISTLTIQRTEQRDSAMYRCASAQPPGRGNTETFFGQGTRLTVV.

This clonotype occurred a few times. The chain employs TRBV20-1 and TRBJ2-5; 7 nucleotides line up with TRBD2. The CDR3 consists of 13 residues. The V and J ends lost 3 bases and 2 bases, in that order; junction bases with no gene match: 3. Per germline, CDR1 DFQATT and CDR2 SNEGSKA (reference sequence). For the CDR3, the DNA is TGCAGTGCTAGCGTGGGAGGGCAAGAGACCCAGTACTTC. Protein sequence: CSASVGGQETQYF.

This clonotype has a count of ten or more. In this CDR3 the conserved last residue, phenylalanine or tryptophan, is missing, so a read error is likely. The limits of the CDR3 on the DNA are not certain, so only TCRdb's listed CDR3 is given. The rearrangement uses TRBV20-1 and TRBJ2-5; the table calls TRBD1, which could not be checked here. In germline, CDR1 is DFQATT, CDR2 SNEGSKA (reference sequence). The CDR3 region is 18 residues in length, termini included. The CDR3: CSAYTRDTSGDDGYTFGS.

A few counts support this clonotype. This CDR3 fails to terminate in the conserved phenylalanine or tryptophan, so it likely reflects a read error. It is unclear where the CDR3 begins or ends on the DNA, so no DNA is shown, and the CDR3 is as TCRdb lists it. The genes are TRBV19 and TRBJ2-6. Counting both end residues, the CDR3 totals 8 amino acids. Germline V lookup: CDR1 LNHDA, CDR2 SQIVND (reference sequence). CDR3 amino acids: CASSIKTS.

With respect to this clonotype: The junction does not match germline at one end; this may be a read error. This chain links TRBV2 with TRBJ1-4; D gene unclear. CDR1 is SNHLY and CDR2 is FYNNEI in the germline V gene. The CDR3 has 14 amino acids. The CDR3 nucleotides read TGTGCCAGCAGTGAGCGGCGGGCTAATGAAAAACTATTTTTT. Amino acid sequence: CASSERRANEKLFF.

In this sample, this clonotype turned up many times. The chain carries TRBV29-1 and TRBJ1-1; 7 bases align to TRBD1. Unmatched junction bases numbered 8, after V lost 6 bases and J lost 7 bases. CDR1 and CDR2 (germline): SQVTM, ANQGSEA. The CDR3 covers 12 residues. CDR3 nucleotide sequence: TGCAGCGTCCCGGGACAGATTTTTGAAGCTTTCTTT. Translated, it gives CSVPGQIFEAFF. Based on the CDR3 plus reference TRBV29-1 and TRBJ1-1, the full variable domain is SAVISQKPSRDICQRGTSLTIQCQVDSQVTMMFWYRQQPGQSLTLIATANQGSEATYESGFVIDKFPISRPNLTFSTLTVSNMSPEDSSIYLCSVPGQIFEAFFGQGTRLTVV.

The chain has TRBV29-1 and TRBJ2-5; tentative D call: TRBD1 (5 bases). V lost 8 bases, J lost 4 bases, and 14 bases lay in between. The CDR3 covers 12 residues. Germline loops: CDR1 SQVTM, CDR2 ANQGSEA. This CDR3 reads CSHGSGLETQYF. DNA of the CDR3: TGCAGCCACGGGTCAGGGTTAGAGACCCAGTACTTC.

At least ten counts were recorded for this clonotype. The rearrangement joins TRBV7-9 to TRBJ2-5, with 15 bases that match TRBD2. In germline, CDR1 is SEHNR, CDR2 FQNEAQ (reference sequence). The CDR3 is 16 amino acids. J was trimmed by 3 bases and V by 5 bases; bases with no gene match: 4. The CDR3 DNA follows: TGTGCCAGCAGCCCAGGACTAGCGGGGGGGAAAGAGACCCAGTACTTC. Translating it yields CASSPGLAGGKETQYF.

This clonotype was detected ten times or more. The V call is TRBV7-2, the J call TRBJ2-1, with unresolved D. This CDR3 comprises 13 residues. Germline V lookup: CDR1 SGHTA, CDR2 FQGNSA. The germline V and J ends were trimmed by 2 bases and 4 bases, with 6 bases remaining between them. As DNA, the CDR3 is TGTGCCAGCAGCTTATCTCTATACAATGAGCAGTTCTTC. Protein product: CASSLSLYNEQFF. The full variable domain, rest sourced from reference TRBV7-2 and TRBJ2-1, is GAGVSQSPSNKVTEKGKDVELRCDPISGHTALYWYRQSLGQGLEFLIYFQGNSAPDKSGLPSDRFSAERTGGSVSTLTIQRTQQEDSAVYLCASSLSLYNEQFFGPGTRLTVL.